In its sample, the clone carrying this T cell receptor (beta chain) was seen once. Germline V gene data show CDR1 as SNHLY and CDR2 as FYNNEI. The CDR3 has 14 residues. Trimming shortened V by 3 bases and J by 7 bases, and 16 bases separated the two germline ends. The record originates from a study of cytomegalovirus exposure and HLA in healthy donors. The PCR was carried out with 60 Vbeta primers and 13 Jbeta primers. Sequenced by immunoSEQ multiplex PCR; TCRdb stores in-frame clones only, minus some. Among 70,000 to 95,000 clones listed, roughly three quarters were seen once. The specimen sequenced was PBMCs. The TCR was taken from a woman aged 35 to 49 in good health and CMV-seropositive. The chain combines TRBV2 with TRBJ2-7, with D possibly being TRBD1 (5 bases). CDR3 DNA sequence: TGTGCCAGCAGTGATGGTAGGGGAATGGGTGAGCAGTACTTC. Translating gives CASSDGRGMGEQYF.